The 18 T cell receptor beta chains below all came from one sample that was sequenced in a study of blood T cell repertoires in COVID-19. The method was immunoSEQ multiplex PCR; TCRdb's version includes in-frame clones alone and lacks a portion of them. The table lists some 100,000 clones, about 81% of them singletons. Sequenced material: peripheral blood. The receptor source for this set is a woman in her sixties or seventies with acute or convalescent COVID-19.

The rearrangement links TRBV18 to TRBJ2-7; the match to TRBD1 covers 7 bases. After removal of 0 bases from V and 10 bases from J, the junction contained 6 bases not matched to a gene. The CDR3 runs 13 residues. Per the germline V gene, CDR1 is KGHSH and CDR2 is LQKENI. This chain's CDR3 is CASSPPDRAFQYF. In DNA form, the CDR3 reads TGTGCCAGCTCACCACCCGACAGGGCTTTTCAGTACTTC.

The chain combines TRBV18 with TRBJ2-3; D is unresolved. The CDR3 loop spans 16 amino acids. V lost 2 bases, J lost 0 bases, and 12 bases lay in between. Germline V gene sequence: CDR1 KGHSH, CDR2 LQKENI. In DNA, the CDR3 is TGTGCCAGCTCACCAACATTGGGCCAAAGCACAGATACGCAGTATTTT. It yields the protein CASSPTLGQSTDTQYF.

This clone occurred once. This rearrangement joins TRBV27 to TRBJ2-7; 8 bases are a match to TRBD2. The germline gives CDR1 MNHEY, CDR2 SMNVEV (reference sequence). Germline trimming cut 6 bases from V and 1 base from J; bases unmatched to any gene: 11. The CDR3 totals 16 residues. The CDR3 DNA sequence: TGTGCCAGCAGCCTTAAAAGCGGGGGTAAGTCCTACGAGCAGTACTTC. This sequence encodes CASSLKSGGKSYEQYF.

The rearrangement links TRBV15 to TRBJ1-6; no reliable D call. The germline V and J ends were trimmed by 0 bases and 9 bases, with 12 bases remaining between them. Germline V gene sequence: CDR1 LNHNV, CDR2 YYDKDF (reference sequence). CDR3 size: 15 residues. The CDR3 region has the DNA TGTGCCACCAGCAGAGATAGGTCGGGGAGTTCACCCCTCCACTTT. Encoded protein: CATSRDRSGSSPLHF.

The chain combines TRBV2 with TRBJ2-2; 13 bases match TRBD2. After removal of 7 bases from V and 3 bases from J, the junction contained 8 bases not matched to a gene. Looked up from germline, CDR1 is SNHLY and CDR2 is FYNNEI. The CDR3 extends over 17 amino acids. This CDR3 is CASKTSGGAWDTGELFF. The CDR3, as DNA: TGTGCCAGCAAAACTAGCGGGGGGGCCTGGGACACCGGGGAGCTGTTTTTT.

The chain is built from TRBV10-1 and TRBJ2-5, with 7 bases matching TRBD2. CDR3 length equals 16 residues. Germline V gene data show CDR1 as WNHNN and CDR2 as SYGVQD (reference sequence). Germline trimming cut 4 bases from V and 10 bases from J; bases unmatched to any gene: 18. This CDR3 is CASSARGDYWGRDQYF. The CDR3 DNA sequence: TGCGCCAGCAGTGCTCGCGGGGACTACTGGGGGAGAGACCAGTACTTC.

This chain links TRBV7-3 with TRBJ2-7; TRBD1 might be the D (5 bases). Germline CDR1 reads SGHTA; CDR2 reads FQGTGA. Trimming shortened V by 5 bases and J by 0 bases, and 14 bases separated the two germline ends. This CDR3 comprises 15 residues. The DNA of the CDR3 is TGTGCCAGCAGCACCCAAACAGGTGACTCCTACGAGCAGTACTTC. This sequence encodes CASSTQTGDSYEQYF.

This clone appeared once. The genes are TRBV27 and TRBJ1-2; D is uncertain. The germline V gene has CDR1 MNHEY and CDR2 SMNVEV (reference sequence). The V gene lost 3 bases and the J gene lost 0 bases, with 5 bases spanning the gap. This CDR3 contains 13 residues. The CDR3 protein is CASSFRANYGYTF. The CDR3 bases are TGTGCCAGCAGTTTTCGTGCTAACTATGGCTACACCTTC.

This chain uses TRBV7-3 with TRBJ2-3, with TRBD1 matching 9 bases. This CDR3 region has 16 residues. The ends lost 3 bases at V and 1 base at J; junction bases unmatched: 5. Germline-derived CDR1 and CDR2 are SGHTA and FQGTGA. In nucleotides, the CDR3 is TGTGCCAGCAGCTTGGGACAGGGCCGGGGCACAGATACGCAGTATTTT. The encoded protein is CASSLGQGRGTDTQYF. Together with reference TRBV7-3 and TRBJ2-3, the CDR3 gives the full variable domain: GAGVSQTPSNKVTEKGKYVELRCDPISGHTALYWYRQSLGQGPEFLIYFQGTGAADDSGLPNDRFFAVRPEGSVSTLKIQRTERGDSAVYLCASSLGQGRGTDTQYFGPGTRLTVL.

V gene TRBV6-1 combines with J gene TRBJ1-6; D remains ambiguous. Trimming cost V 2 bases and J 7 bases, with 12 bases left between them. Germline V gene data show CDR1 as MNHNS and CDR2 as SASEGT. The CDR3 covers 15 residues. The CDR3 coding sequence is TGTGCCAGCAGTGAATATGGCGAGGGAAATTCACCCCTCCACTTT. Translating gives CASSEYGEGNSPLHF.

The CDR3 reads CASRAGNTIYF. The DNA for the CDR3 is TGCGCCAGCCGGGCTGGAAACACCATATATTTT. The rearrangement uses TRBV5-1 and TRBJ1-3; D gene uncertain. There are 11 residues in the CDR3. Germline CDR1 reads SGHRS; CDR2 reads YFSETQ. V lost 7 bases and J lost 2, with 4 bases in between.

This clone appeared a single time. V and J are TRBV7-2 and TRBJ2-7; no clear D. The V end lost 1 base, the J end lost 2 bases, and 24 bases lay between the germline ends. Germline loops: CDR1 SGHTA, CDR2 FQGNSA. This CDR3 comprises 19 residues. The CDR3 DNA sequence: TGTGCCAGCAGCTTAGACCCGGTCTCCGCAATCTTTACCGCCTACGAGCAGTACTTC. Translation: CASSLDPVSAIFTAYEQYF.

The chain recombines TRBV5-4 with TRBJ2-3; 7 bases are shared with TRBD1. The J segment lost 4 bases and the V segment lost 3 bases, leaving 5 bases of the junction unmatched. Per germline, CDR1 SGHNT and CDR2 YYREEE (reference sequence). The CDR3 contains 14 residues. CDR3: CASSSRQGPDTQYF. The CDR3 DNA follows: TGTGCCAGCAGCTCGAGACAGGGCCCAGATACGCAGTATTTT.

Concerning this clone: This CDR3 is also generated by other DNA sequences in the sample. The chain combines TRBV29-1 with TRBJ1-2; tentative D call: TRBD1 (5 bases). From germline, CDR1 is SQVTM and CDR2 ANQGSEA. The CDR3 spans 11 residues. The ends were cut back, 4 bases at V and 8 bases at J, with 11 bases in the middle. The CDR3 nucleotides read TGCAGCGTTGCGGGGGGGGACGGCTACACCTTC. This encodes CSVAGGDGYTF.

This chain connects TRBV2 to TRBJ2-2, with a tentative D call TRBD1 (6 bases). Germline CDR1 is SNHLY and CDR2 is FYNNEI. The CDR3 spans 14 residues. V was trimmed by 7 bases and J by 2 bases, leaving 11 bases between them. CDR3 sequence reads: CASNWDTNTGELFF. The CDR3 DNA reads TGTGCCAGCAACTGGGACACCAACACCGGGGAGCTGTTTTTT.

In this sample, this clone turned up once. The V and J genes are TRBV2 and TRBJ2-7; D may be TRBD1 (5 bases). Germline CDR1 and CDR2: SNHLY and FYNNEI. The CDR3 is made up of 11 amino acids. Trimming removed 5 bases from V and 4 bases from J, with 6 bases in between. This chain's CDR3 is CASSSGYEQYF. CDR3 in DNA: TGTGCCAGCAGTTCAGGGTACGAGCAGTACTTC.

The chain recombines TRBV12-5 with TRBJ1-3; D might be TRBD1 (6 bases). This CDR3 is built from 14 residues. V was pared by 5 bases and J by 7 bases, with 15 bases between. In germline, CDR1 is LGHNT, CDR2 FRNRAP. The CDR3 nucleotides are TGTGCTAGTGGTCCCTCGGCCAGGGGTAACACCATATATTTT. Its protein product is CASGPSARGNTIYF.

The rearrangement uses TRBV18 and TRBJ2-1, with 8 bases identical to TRBD1. The CDR3 spans 15 residues. Germline-derived CDR1 and CDR2 are KGHSH and LQKENI. J lost 5 bases, V lost 3 bases, and 6 bases had no gene match. The CDR3 DNA reads as TGTGCCAGCTCACCCCAGGGGGCGATAAACAATGAGCAGTTCTTC. This gives the protein CASSPQGAINNEQFF.